This entry lists 10 T cell receptor beta chains sequenced from one sample in a study of CXCR3-negative and CXCR3-positive naive CD8 T cells (dated by TCRdb to between 2018 and 2021). Antigens for these TCRs are unknown. Sequenced using a NextSeq 550. The Human TCR Profiling Kit (MiLaboratory) was used to make UMI-labeled 5' RACE TRB cDNA libraries. The reads were reprocessed in TCRdb, with one entry per CDR3 protein sequence and no accompanying DNA. The sample table includes some 140,000 distinct CDR3 sequences. The ten most abundant clones make up less than 0.55% of the sample. Results and caveats for the whole study, not just this receptor: TRB CDR3s from CXCR3-positive naive cells showed higher hydrophobicity (lower Kidera factor 4), lower energy, and higher strength and volume indices than CXCR3-negative naive cells.

The specimen sequenced was naive CXCR3+ CD8+ T cells from blood. Read against the paper, the sample's cell subset or site label means: CD45RO-CCR7+CD27+CD95- naive CD8+ T cells expressing CXCR3 (TNR3+). Receptors were obtained from a human donor in good health. Some clones in this sample may be carry-over from other donors' samples.

This chain joins TRBV28 and TRBJ1-6; TCRdb designates TRBD1, a call that cannot be tested without DNA. The CDR3 has 15 amino acids. CDR1 is MDHEN, CDR2 SYDVKM, per germline. This chain's CDR3 is CASINRQGANSPLHF.

This chain uses TRBV6-5 with TRBJ2-7; the D gene TCRdb calls, TRBD1, cannot be checked with no DNA. The germline CDR1 and CDR2 sequences are MNHEY and SVGAGI. CDR3 length: 13 amino acids. CDR3 residues: CASSGTPTYEQYF.

The chain uses TRBV5-1 and TRBJ1-2; TCRdb's assignment of TRBD1 cannot be checked, as there is no DNA. The CDR3 length is 17 residues. Germline CDR1 reads SGHRS; CDR2 reads YFSETQ. CDR3 protein: CASSPGTGAFLFYGYTF.

This chain joins TRBV7-9 and TRBJ1-2; TCRdb picks TRBD1, but there is no DNA to check that call. CDR1 SEHNR and CDR2 FQNEAQ come from the germline V gene (reference sequence). This CDR3 has 19 amino acids. The CDR3 sequence is CASSLPLGQGASYNYGYTF.

The chain carries TRBV5-5 and TRBJ2-7; TCRdb's D gene call, TRBD1, goes unchecked for lack of DNA. Germline CDR1 and CDR2: SGHKS and YYEKEE (reference sequence). The CDR3 covers 14 residues. CDR3 protein: CASSAGTGGFEQYF.

This chain uses TRBV20-1 with TRBJ2-3; TCRdb designates TRBD2, a call that cannot be tested without DNA. The CDR3 consists of 21 residues. The germline gives CDR1 DFQATT, CDR2 SNEGSKA (reference sequence). The CDR3 here is CSARDSFGLAWGRASTDTQYF.

The rearrangement joins TRBV25-1 to TRBJ2-7; TCRdb returns TRBD1, unconfirmable since there is no DNA. The germline CDR1 and CDR2 sequences are MGHDK and SYGVNS. The CDR3 is made up of 14 amino acids. This CDR3 is CASSEDMGLDEQYF.

V and J are TRBV12-3 or TRBV12-4 and TRBJ2-3. The CDR3 contains 17 residues. This chain's CDR3 is CASSLDPIHSSTDTQYF.

The rearrangement uses TRBV2 and TRBJ1-2; absent DNA, TCRdb's TRBD1 call cannot be checked. The CDR3 spans 15 residues. Germline CDR1 reads SNHLY; CDR2 reads FYNNEI. CDR3 amino acids: CASREEQGASYGYTF.

The chain links TRBV20-1 to TRBJ2-5; TCRdb lists TRBD1, though no DNA is available to test this call. The CDR3 is 14 residues long. The germline CDR1 and CDR2 sequences are DFQATT and SNEGSKA (reference sequence). CDR3 loop: CSARGGTVTETQYF.